The rows below give T cell receptor beta chains drawn from one sample of a study of shared clonotypes between healthy human individuals. TCRdb's table, derived via immunoSEQ multiplex PCR, lists solely in-frame clones and lacks some. The sample lists 2 million to 2.5 million clones; about 92% were seen once. The sample consisted of naive CD8+ T cells from PBMCs. These receptor sequences come from a man aged 18 to 29 in good health. Some clones in this sample may be carry-over from other donors' samples. CDR3s include the opening cysteine and the closing phenylalanine or tryptophan. D genes are given only for firm matches. Rows give clone size only sometimes, using once, few, many, or a class for an expanded clone.

v_gene,j_gene,d_gene,abundance,CDR3nt,CDR3aa
TRBV5-4,TRBJ1-1,.,few,TGTGCCAGCAGCTTTCGGGGGGTAAGAACTGAAGCTTTCTTT,CASSFRGVRTEAFF
TRBV28,TRBJ1-5,.,.,TGTGCCAGCAGATATGACAGGATCGGCAATCAGCCCCAGCATTTT,CASRYDRIGNQPQHF
TRBV5-1,TRBJ2-5,.,.,TGCGCCAGCAGCTTGGTACCTGGGGGCGCCAGTGAGACCCAGTACTTC,CASSLVPGGASETQYF
TRBV28,TRBJ2-7,.,.,TGTGCCAGCAGGCCGAAGACCGGGTGGTTTTACGAGCAGTACTTC,CASRPKTGWFYEQYF
TRBV27,TRBJ2-5,.,.,TGTGCCAGCAGTATACAACAGTCCGAGGGGCTAGAGACCCAGTACTTC,CASSIQQSEGLETQYF
TRBV27,TRBJ2-7,TRBD1,.,TGTGCCAGCAGTTTGAGGACAGGGTGGGGTTCTAGTGGCTACCACGAGCAGTACTTC,CASSLRTGWGSSGYHEQYF
TRBV9,TRBJ2-1,.,.,TGTGCCAGCAGTCCTCACAGAGGAGGGCAGTTCTTC,CASSPHRGGQFF
TRBV5-1,TRBJ2-3,TRBD2,.,TGCGCCAGCAGCCCGGGACTAGCTTCATCGGATACGCAGTATTTT,CASSPGLASSDTQYF
TRBV4-1,TRBJ2-4,TRBD2,once,TGCGCCAGCAGCAATGGGACTATAGGCATTCAGTACTTC,CASSNGTIGIQYF
TRBV7-9,TRBJ2-3,TRBD2,.,TGTGCCAGCAGCTTAGACCCTAGCGGGGCCCCTTTCACAGATACGCAGTATTTT,CASSLDPSGAPFTDTQYF
TRBV6-1,TRBJ2-2,TRBD1,.,TGTGCCAGCAGTGACGGACAGGGGGTGAACACCGGGGAGCTGTTTTTT,CASSDGQGVNTGELFF
TRBV13,TRBJ2-2,.,.,TGTGCCAGCAGCTCCCGGGACTGGAACACCGGGGAGCTGTTTTTT,CASSSRDWNTGELFF
TRBV7-3,TRBJ2-3,TRBD2,.,TGTGCCAGCAGCTTAACTGGGCTAGCGGGAGATACGCAGTATTTT,CASSLTGLAGDTQYF
TRBV6-1,TRBJ2-5,.,.,TGTGCCAGCAGTGAGGACAGCTTGGGGACTGTAGCACAAGAGACCCAGTACTTC,CASSEDSLGTVAQETQYF
TRBV28,TRBJ2-3,.,.,TGTGCCAGCAGTCTGAACCATCCTAGCACAGATACGCAGTATTTT,CASSLNHPSTDTQYF
TRBV27,TRBJ2-7,TRBD2,.,TGTGCCAGCAGTTTCCCCGGGACTAGTCTCTACGAGCAGTACTTC,CASSFPGTSLYEQYF
TRBV11-2,TRBJ1-2,TRBD1,.,TGTGCCAGCAGCGAGGGGAGGGGGCTAAACTATGGCTACACCTTC,CASSEGRGLNYGYTF
TRBV19,TRBJ1-4,TRBD1,.,TGTGCCAGTAGTATCGGGACAGTGCCCCTCAACGGTAATGAAAAACTGTTTTTT,CASSIGTVPLNGNEKLFF
TRBV7-6,TRBJ2-3,.,.,TGTGCCAGCAGCTTAGCGGATAACCTGCAGGGGCCTAGCACAGATACGCAGTATTTT,CASSLADNLQGPSTDTQYF
TRBV7-8,TRBJ2-1,TRBD2,.,TGTGCCAGCAGTCAGACTAGCGGGAGACTTAGTGAGCAGTTCTTC,CASSQTSGRLSEQFF
TRBV7-2,TRBJ2-2,TRBD1,.,TGTGCCAGCCGGGACAGGGGGCTCCACACCGGGGAGCTGTTTTTT,CASRDRGLHTGELFF
TRBV11-2,TRBJ2-2,.,.,TGTGCCAGCAGCTCGCGGGGAAGCGGGCCTACCGGGGAGCTGTTTTTT,CASSSRGSGPTGELFF
TRBV28,TRBJ1-4,.,.,TGTGCCAGCAGTTTATCGGGGGCAGGAGAAAAACTGTTTTTT,CASSLSGAGEKLFF
TRBV5-6,TRBJ2-1,.,.,TGTGCCAGCAGCTGGGGCGTGGGGAACAATGAGCAGTTCTTC,CASSWGVGNNEQFF
TRBV19,TRBJ1-1,TRBD1,.,TGTGCCACCGGACAGGGATGGACTGAAGCTTTCTTT,CATGQGWTEAFF
TRBV28,TRBJ2-7,.,.,TGTGCCAGCAGAACCGGACTCGGCTCCTACGAGCAGTACTTC,CASRTGLGSYEQYF
TRBV12-5,TRBJ1-5,.,.,TGTGCTAGTGGTTTGAAGGCCCTTGAGAACAGGGTGAATAGGAGCAATCAGCCCCAGCATTTT,CASGLKALENRVNRSNQPQHF
TRBV5-1,TRBJ2-7,TRBD1,.,TGCGCCAGCAGCTGGGGGACAGGGGCCTACGAGCAGTACTTC,CASSWGTGAYEQYF
TRBV7-8,TRBJ2-6,.,.,TGTGCCAGCCCCCTCGACCCTCGCGTAACCGCTGGGGCCAACGTCCTGACTTTC,CASPLDPRVTAGANVLTF
TRBV2,TRBJ1-4,.,.,TGTGCCAGCAGTGAAAGACATAATGAAAAACTGTTTTTT,CASSERHNEKLFF
TRBV7-9,TRBJ2-3,.,.,TGTGCCAGCAGCTTAACGTTGGCACCAGATACGCAGTATTTT,CASSLTLAPDTQYF
TRBV27,TRBJ2-7,TRBD1,.,TGTGCCAGCAGCCATTACACCGGGACAGGGATATACGAGCAGTACTTC,CASSHYTGTGIYEQYF
TRBV19,TRBJ1-1,.,.,TGTGCCAGTAGTATAGGGGGCGGGAACACTGAAGCTTTCTTT,CASSIGGGNTEAFF